This T cell receptor (beta chain) is from a study of cytomegalovirus exposure and HLA in healthy donors. At the level of the study: An analysis done earlier identified some 120 million unique TCR beta sequences from around 180 million T cells. Genetic ancestry analysis placed around 76% of the 410 or so donors that were genotyped in the Caucasian-associated cluster.

Germline values: CDR1 LNHDA, CDR2 SQIVND (reference sequence). V lost 7 bases to trimming and J lost 1 base; unmatched junction nucleotides: 9. The CDR3 is made up of 16 amino acids. The study, taken as a whole, reports: In presence/absence analyses, roughly uniform sequencing depth across donors was assumed. Looking again later, the authors saw that most CMV-associated TCR beta chains seemed HLA-restricted.

Concerning this clone itself: Its target is not known.

60 Vbeta and 13 Jbeta primers were used in PCR. Profiling relied on immunoSEQ multiplex PCR, and the TCRdb table lists in-frame clones only, not all of them. The sample yields fewer than 200,000 clones, 75% to 90% seen once. The sample comprised PBMCs. The receptor was derived from a boy aged 5 to 17 in good health and CMV-seronegative. V usage is TRBV19 and J usage is TRBJ2-2; the match to TRBD1 covers 7 bases. CDR3 loop: CASKLQGIENTGELFF. CDR3 bases: TGTGCCAGTAAGCTACAGGGGATTGAGAACACCGGGGAGCTGTTTTTT.